This TCR beta chain stems from a study of blood T cell repertoires in COVID-19. Study-level background: Whether acute or convalescent, the COVID-19 samples came from the United States, Italy and Spain. Sources were T cells, B-cell-depleted T cells, or PBMCs; the material itself was cDNA or gDNA.

The CDR3 runs 17 residues. Trimming took 3 bases from V and 4 from J, leaving 22 bases between them. From germline, CDR1 is SGHDT and CDR2 YYEEEE. Original handling: Estimated nucleated cell counts came from reference gene primer amplification. The table came from immunoSEQ multiplex PCR; TCRdb's copy has only in-frame clones and leaves some out. V and J calls and clone size are as listed in that table; D and trimming were resolved from the DNA. In the table there are some 270,000 clones, roughly nine tenths of which are singletons. The chain is built from TRBV5-6 and TRBJ1-2, with a weak D call TRBD1 (6 bases). The TCR comes from a man aged 40-49 years with active or convalescent COVID-19. Sequencing used peripheral blood. The CDR3: CASSWRASTGGIYGYTF. Here the CDR3 DNA reads TGTGCCAGCAGCTGGCGCGCTTCGACAGGAGGAATCTATGGCTACACCTTC.